This entry is about one T cell receptor beta chain. What it binds is unknown. The sample belongs to a study of naive and memory T cell subsets. Study results and caveats: Naive and memory repertoire findings lacked a ground truth for validation. Gini index rose across naive, CM, EM and EMRA in CD4 and CD8.

Two oligonucleotides, mixed equimolar, formed the beta constant-region primer covering TRBC1 and TRBC2. The ligated cDNA underwent four PCR rounds using SP2 and nested alpha and beta constant-region primers. An oligonucleotide with the SP2 primer and a 12-nucleotide UMI was ligated to the cDNA 3' end. Each CDR3 protein is one row after TCRdb ran MiXCR on the UMI-ligation and nested PCR reads. The sample has some 83,000 distinct CDR3 sequences, around 9% seen once. With 6 bases clipped from V and 2 bases from J, the junction kept 5 bases outside the gene matches. The CDR3 extends over 14 amino acids. The V gene's germline CDR1 is KGHDR and CDR2 SFDVKD.

The chain carries TRBV24-1 and TRBJ2-7; 8 bases map to TRBD1. The clonotype was recovered from a human donor in good health. Sequencing was carried out using naive CD8+ T cells from blood. This CDR3 reads CATSSGTGTYEQYF. DNA of the CDR3: TGTGCCACCAGTTCCGGGACAGGAACCTACGAGCAGTACTTC.